Following are 8 T cell receptor beta chains from one sample sequenced in a study of T cells in Graves' hyperthyroidism and ophthalmopathy. TCR beta CDR3 sequences were amplified from RNA transcripts. With the HTBI primer set, the TCR CDR3 went through a first round of RT-PCR. TCRdb itself ran the multiplex PCR reads through MiXCR, one entry per CDR3 protein. Of about 200,000 distinct CDR3 sequences detected, less than 20% appear once; the ten largest clones hold 53%. Sequences were obtained from blood. These receptors were collected from a woman aged 50 to 60 with Graves' hyperthyroidism.

This clonotype was seen a handful of times. The chain is built from TRBV29-1 and TRBJ1-5; a weak D match, TRBD1 (5 bases). In germline, CDR1 is SQVTM, CDR2 ANQGSEA. V lost 3 bases and J 6 bases, leaving 12 bases between the germline ends. The CDR3 sequence is 13 residues long. CDR3 in amino acids: CSVDSGGGQPQHF. CDR3 DNA: TGCAGCGTTGACTCGGGGGGGGGTCAGCCCCAGCATTTT.

At least ten counts were recorded for this clonotype. This chain uses TRBV6-1 with TRBJ2-7; unclear D gene. V shed 9 bases and J shed 2 bases, with 8 bases lying between them. Germline V gives CDR1 MNHNS, CDR2 SASEGT. This CDR3 has 11 amino acids. CDR3 protein: CASPDAYEQYF. The CDR3 nucleotides read TGTGCCAGTCCTGATGCCTACGAGCAGTACTTC.

The sample holds many counts of this clonotype. The rearrangement joins TRBV20-1 to TRBJ2-3; D is unresolved. The CDR3 has 12 residues. V dropped 0 bases and J dropped 6 bases, with 7 bases sitting between them. CDR1 is DFQATT, CDR2 SNEGSKA, per germline (reference sequence). The CDR3 coding sequence is TGCAGTGCTAGAGATCAGAGGGATACGCAGTATTTT. The encoded protein is CSARDQRDTQYF.

The sample holds many counts of this clonotype. V usage is TRBV7-3 and J usage is TRBJ1-2; the match to TRBD1 covers 8 bases. This CDR3 is 14 amino acids long. V shed 0 bases and J 6 bases; nucleotides not matched to a gene: 3. The germline CDR1 and CDR2 sequences are SGHTA and FQGTGA. The CDR3 DNA reads as TGTGCCAGCAGCTTAACGACAGGGGCGAATGGCTACACCTTC. This translates into CASSLTTGANGYTF.

There are many counts of this clonotype. The chain joins TRBV27 to TRBJ1-2, with TRBD1 as a possible D gene (6 bases). The CDR3 runs 13 residues. CDR1 and CDR2 from the germline V gene are MNHEY and SMNVEV (reference sequence). V was pared by 6 bases and J by 7 bases, with 15 bases between. CDR3 sequence: CASRARGRFGYTF. The CDR3, as DNA: TGTGCCAGCAGGGCACGGGGGCGATTTGGCTACACCTTC.

V and J are TRBV30 and TRBJ2-2, with 7 positions matching TRBD1. This CDR3 has 14 residues. CDR1 and CDR2 (germline): GTSNPN, SVGIG (reference sequence). Germline trimming cut 5 bases from V and 4 bases from J; bases unmatched to any gene: 7. CDR3 sequence (DNA): TGTGCCTGGGGCCAGGGGGTTGGCACCGGGGAGCTGTTTTTT. It encodes CAWGQGVGTGELFF.

This clonotype occurred many times. J is TRBJ1-1 and V is TRBV6-1; tentatively, D is TRBD1 (5 bases). V was shortened by 6 bases and J by 1 base, with 12 bases between the two germline ends. The length of the CDR3 is 14 residues. Germline loops: CDR1 MNHNS, CDR2 SASEGT. The CDR3 spells CASSRTLSNTEAFF. CDR3 in DNA: TGTGCCAGCAGCAGGACACTATCGAACACTGAAGCTTTCTTT.

This clonotype came up a few times. The chain joins TRBV6-2 or TRBV6-3 to TRBJ2-7; D is possibly TRBD1 (5 bases). From germline, CDR1 is MNHEY and CDR2 SVGEGT. V lost 2 bases, J lost 2 bases, and 10 bases lay in between. The CDR3 is made up of 14 amino acids. The CDR3 DNA is TGTGCCAGCAGTTACGACTCCAGGGCCTACGAGCAGTACTTC. It is translated as CASSYDSRAYEQYF.